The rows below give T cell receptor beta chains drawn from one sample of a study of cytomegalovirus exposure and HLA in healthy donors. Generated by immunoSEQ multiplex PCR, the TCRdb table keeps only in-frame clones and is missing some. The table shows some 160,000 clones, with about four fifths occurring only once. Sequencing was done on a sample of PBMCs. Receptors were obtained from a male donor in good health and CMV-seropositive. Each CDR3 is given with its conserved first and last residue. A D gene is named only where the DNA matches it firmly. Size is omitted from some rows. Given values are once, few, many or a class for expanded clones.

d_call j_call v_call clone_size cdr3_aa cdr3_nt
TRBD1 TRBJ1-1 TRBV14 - CASSRPGQGPNTEAFF TGTGCCAGCAGCCGTCCGGGACAGGGGCCGAACACTGAAGCTTTCTTT
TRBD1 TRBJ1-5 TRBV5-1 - CASSPSTGANQPQHF TGCGCCAGCAGCCCTTCCACAGGGGCTAATCAGCCCCAGCATTTT
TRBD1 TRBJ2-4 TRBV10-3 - CAITPGQGSKNSQYF TGTGCCATCACCCCGGGACAGGGTTCCAAAAACAGTCAGTACTTC
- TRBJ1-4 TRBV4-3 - CASSQGRAAGPNEKLFF TGCGCCAGCAGCCAAGGAAGGGCCGCGGGGCCTAATGAAAAACTGTTTTTT
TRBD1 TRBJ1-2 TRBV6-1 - CASSADRNNYGYTF TGTGCCAGCAGTGCGGACAGGAATAACTATGGCTACACCTTC
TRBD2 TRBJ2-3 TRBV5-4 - CASSLRAGEADTQYF TGTGCCAGCAGCTTACGAGCGGGAGAGGCAGATACGCAGTATTTT
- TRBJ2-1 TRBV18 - CASSGGPGLEQFF TGTGCCAGCTCCGGGGGGCCCGGGTTGGAGCAGTTCTTC
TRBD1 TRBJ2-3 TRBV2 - CASSEGAWTGRDTQYF TGTGCCAGCAGTGAGGGTGCCTGGACAGGACGAGATACGCAGTATTTT
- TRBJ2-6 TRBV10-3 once CAVLHSSGANVLTF TGTGCCGTTTTACACAGCTCTGGGGCCAACGTCCTGACTTTC
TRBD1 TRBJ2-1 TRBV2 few CASSDRGRDEQFF TGTGCCAGCAGTGACAGGGGGCGCGATGAGCAGTTCTTC
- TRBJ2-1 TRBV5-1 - CASTPGGAYNEQFF TGCGCCAGTACCCCGGGGGGCGCTTACAATGAGCAGTTCTTC
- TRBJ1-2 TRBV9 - CASTLVTVLNYGYTF TGTGCCAGCACCCTGGTGACAGTGCTTAACTATGGCTACACCTTC
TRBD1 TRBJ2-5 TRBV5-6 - CASNPDRGPEKETQYF TGTGCCAGCAACCCAGACAGGGGGCCCGAGAAAGAGACCCAGTACTTC
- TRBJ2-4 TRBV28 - CASRENRPGNIQYF TGTGCCAGCAGGGAGAATCGACCGGGAAACATTCAGTACTTC
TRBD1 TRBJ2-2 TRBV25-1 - CASSEWTAGQGAGELFF TGTGCCAGCAGTGAATGGACAGCCGGACAGGGTGCCGGGGAGCTGTTTTTT
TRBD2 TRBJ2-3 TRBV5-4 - CASSSGLAGGEDTQYF TGTGCCAGCAGCTCAGGACTAGCGGGGGGGGAAGATACGCAGTATTTT
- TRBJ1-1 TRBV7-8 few CASSSQGNTEAFF TGTGCCAGCAGCTCACAGGGGAACACTGAAGCTTTCTTT
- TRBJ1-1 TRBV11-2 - CASSLGVRPEAFF TGTGCCAGCAGCTTAGGAGTGAGGCCTGAAGCTTTCTTT
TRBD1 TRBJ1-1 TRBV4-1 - CASSQDGPGRGPRGDTEAFF TGCGCCAGCAGCCAAGATGGGCCTGGCAGGGGGCCTAGGGGGGACACTGAAGCTTTCTTT
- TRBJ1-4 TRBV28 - CASSYKREKLFF TGTGCCAGCAGTTATAAGAGGGAAAAACTGTTTTTT
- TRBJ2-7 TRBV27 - CASSFGGGATYEQYF TGTGCCAGCAGTTTCGGTGGAGGGGCGACCTACGAGCAGTACTTC
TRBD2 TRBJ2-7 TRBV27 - CASSPLAGVREQYF TGTGCCAGCAGCCCCCTAGCGGGAGTACGGGAGCAGTACTTC
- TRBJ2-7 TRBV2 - CASIRTIWSYEQYF TGTGCCAGCATCAGGACAATATGGTCCTACGAGCAGTACTTC
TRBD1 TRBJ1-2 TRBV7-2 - CASSTPGTGWYGYTF TGTGCCAGCAGCACTCCTGGGACAGGGTGGTATGGCTACACCTTC
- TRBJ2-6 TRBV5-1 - CASSLGGSSGANVLTF TGCGCCAGCAGCTTGGGCGGCAGCTCTGGGGCCAACGTCCTGACTTTC
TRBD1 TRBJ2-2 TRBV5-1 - CASSFRTGNTGELFF TGCGCCAGCAGCTTCCGGACAGGGAACACCGGGGAGCTGTTTTTT
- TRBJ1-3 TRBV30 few CAWSARGNTIYF TGTGCCTGGAGTGCCAGGGGCAACACCATATATTTT
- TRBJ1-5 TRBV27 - CASSLQDRQPQHF TGTGCCAGCAGTTTACAAGACAGGCAGCCCCAGCATTTT
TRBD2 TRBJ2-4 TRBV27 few CASSLSGRALGAKNIQYF TGTGCCAGCAGTCTTAGCGGGAGGGCCCTCGGGGCCAAAAACATTCAGTACTTC
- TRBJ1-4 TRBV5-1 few CASSLADRKAEKLFF TGCGCCAGCAGCTTGGCCGACAGGAAGGCTGAAAAACTGTTTTTT